This T cell receptor beta chain was retrieved from a study of blood T cell repertoires in COVID-19. Methods used by the authors: Estimation of nucleated cell counts was performed using reference gene primer amplification. Using immunoSEQ multiplex PCR, the repertoire was profiled, and TCRdb retains in-frame clones only, with some absent. The V and J calls and clone size were taken over from that table, and D and trimming were inferred from the DNA. The table lists 200,000 to 250,000 clones, roughly 84% of them singletons, with 6.8% in the top ten. Germline V lookup: CDR1 SGHVS, CDR2 FQNEAQ. The CDR3 totals 18 residues. Trimming shortened V by 2 bases and J by 0 bases, and 14 bases separated the two germline ends. Enrollees, roughly 18 to 90 years old, lived in around 23 US areas. Cohort placement rested on clinical history that participants reported themselves.

J is TRBJ2-6 and V is TRBV7-8, with D perhaps TRBD1 (5 bases). The material sequenced was PBMCs or T cells enriched from blood (not recorded which). The receptor's source is a woman between 35 and 50 years old who had recovered from COVID-19. CDR3 sequence: CASSLRARAPSGANVLTF. The DNA of the CDR3 is TGTGCCAGCAGCTTACGGGCCAGGGCCCCCTCTGGGGCCAACGTCCTGACTTTC.